This T cell receptor (beta chain) appears in the sequencing data of a study of CXCR3-negative and CXCR3-positive naive CD8 T cells. CDR1 and CDR2 (germline): SGHVS, FQNEAQ. The CDR3 has 17 amino acids. With UMI labels, 5' RACE was used to prepare the TRB cDNA libraries. Following a re-call of the 5' RACE reads, TCRdb has one entry per CDR3 protein and lacks DNA. Its table lists some 40,000 distinct CDR3 sequences. Study-level findings and limits: Both naive subsets, CXCR3-negative and CXCR3-positive, displayed similar TRBV-TRBJ usage, unlike memory cells. For the naive subsets, surface CD5 was similar, and TCR strength was inferred from TRB CDR3 properties. In cryopreserved cells, CXCR3 expression partially decreased, and fresh PBMCs were used in most assays.

Concerning this clonotype itself: No antigen is known for it.

The chain carries TRBV7-8 and TRBJ1-5; as DNA is missing, the TRBD1 call by TCRdb cannot be tested. This TCR was sampled from a human donor in good health. Some clones in this sample may be carry-over from other donors' samples. The specimen was memory CD8+ T cells from blood. The CDR3 here is CASSATSGTAINQPQHF.